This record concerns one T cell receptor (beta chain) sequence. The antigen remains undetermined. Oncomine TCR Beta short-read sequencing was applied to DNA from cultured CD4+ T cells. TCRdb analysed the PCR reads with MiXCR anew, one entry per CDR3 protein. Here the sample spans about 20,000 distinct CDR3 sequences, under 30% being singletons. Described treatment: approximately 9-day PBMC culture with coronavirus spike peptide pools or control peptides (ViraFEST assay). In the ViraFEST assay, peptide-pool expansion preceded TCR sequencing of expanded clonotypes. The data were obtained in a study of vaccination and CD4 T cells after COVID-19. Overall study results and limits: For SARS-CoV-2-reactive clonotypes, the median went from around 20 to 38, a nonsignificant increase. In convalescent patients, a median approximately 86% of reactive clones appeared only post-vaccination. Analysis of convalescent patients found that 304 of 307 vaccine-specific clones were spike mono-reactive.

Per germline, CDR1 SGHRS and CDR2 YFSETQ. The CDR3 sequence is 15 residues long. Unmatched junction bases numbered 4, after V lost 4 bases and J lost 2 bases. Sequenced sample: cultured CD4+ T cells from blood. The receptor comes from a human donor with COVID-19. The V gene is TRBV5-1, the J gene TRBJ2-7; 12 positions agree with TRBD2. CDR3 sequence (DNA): TGCGCCAGCAGCCCCGGACTAGCGGGGACCTACGAGCAGTACTTC. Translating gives CASSPGLAGTYEQYF. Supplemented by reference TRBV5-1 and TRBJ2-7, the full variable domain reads KAGVTQTPRYLIKTRGQQVTLSCSPISGHRSVSWYQQTPGQGLQFLFEYFSETQRNKGNFPGRFSGRQFSNSRSEMNVSTLELGDSALYLCASSPGLAGTYEQYFGPGTRLTVT.